These T cell receptor beta chains were read from a single sample in a study of patients and donors after allogeneic stem cell transplantation. MiXCR, applied by TCRdb to the RT-PCR reads, yields one record per CDR3 protein. The sample has about 230,000 distinct CDR3 sequences, approximately 14% seen once. Material: blood, either unsorted or a sorted T cell fraction (not recorded which). The receptors stem from a human donor who was either an allogeneic HSCT recipient or a stem cell or donor lymphocyte infusion donor (not recorded which). It is not recorded whose cells these are; they may come from a transplant donor. CDR3s include the opening cysteine and the closing phenylalanine or tryptophan. Expanded clones are given a class, and other clones once, few, many or no size at all.

V gene	J gene	clone size	CDR3 protein
TRBV12-3/TRBV12-4	TRBJ2-1	many	CASSLSSYNEQFF
TRBV7-3	TRBJ2-7	many	CASSLDSGFSYEQYF
TRBV5-8	TRBJ2-1	few	CASSQVQGGNNEQFF
TRBV28	TRBJ1-6	many	CASSQGRKNSPLHF
TRBV19	TRBJ1-5	.	CGIGVEGNQPQHF
TRBV20-1	TRBJ2-2	few	CSAETSGGAGTGELFF
TRBV7-9	TRBJ2-7	few	CASSLVGEQYF
TRBV25-1	TRBJ2-5	.	CASSERTGGRETQYF
TRBV10-3	TRBJ1-2	.	CAIPRTGNNYGYTF
TRBV28	TRBJ2-3	.	CASSSLRGYTDTQYF
TRBV6-1	TRBJ2-7	once	CASATRNSYEQYF
TRBV7-2	TRBJ1-5	few	CASSLGVTGSRDQPQHF
TRBV20-1	TRBJ1-5	.	CSARDEGMGNQPQHF
TRBV19	TRBJ2-3	few	CASSRPPLAGSTDTQYF
TRBV11-2	TRBJ2-1	few	CASSLQPGLDVFF
TRBV4-1	TRBJ2-7	.	CASSQSTGGFSYEQYF
TRBV19	TRBJ1-1	.	CASSKRRENTEAFF
TRBV4-1	TRBJ2-3	.	CASSQEWLAGVGDTQYF
TRBV18	TRBJ2-3	.	CASSTDSTDTQYF
TRBV30	TRBJ1-6	few	CASSPTGSYNSPLHF
TRBV5-1	TRBJ1-4	many	CASSRGGGTNEKLFF
TRBV5-4	TRBJ1-6	few	CASSLGYSYNSPLHF
TRBV4-2	TRBJ2-7	few	CASSLERGGSYEQYF
TRBV12-3/TRBV12-4	TRBJ2-7	many	CASSLANSGKQYF
TRBV19	TRBJ2-7	.	CATREGLSYEQYF
TRBV20-1	TRBJ2-2	many	CSATRLAGGRTGELFF
TRBV7-8	TRBJ2-7	.	CASSLEQASSYEQYF
TRBV2	TRBJ2-2	.	CASRIGTANTGELFF
TRBV5-6	TRBJ1-1	.	CASSGQGALGAFF
TRBV5-1	TRBJ1-1	.	CASSLVGQGTEAFF
TRBV5-1	TRBJ2-3	many	CASSSDYGVYF
TRBV19	TRBJ1-2	few	CASSILGPIGYTF
TRBV6-1	TRBJ1-2	.	CASSRHGSNYGYTF
TRBV5-1	TRBJ2-5	.	CASSLVLAGIEETQYF
TRBV20-1	TRBJ2-6	few	CSARRDPGANVLTF
TRBV7-9	TRBJ2-5	.	CASTPRSGGLETQYF
TRBV7-6	TRBJ2-5	.	CASSVRGDQETQYF
TRBV14	TRBJ1-6	few	CASSQDLKGPYSPLHF
TRBV29-1	TRBJ2-1	many	CSARKPGSAEQFF
TRBV15	TRBJ2-7	many	CATSTRQGHEQYF
TRBV6-1	TRBJ2-2	.	CASSLTPQDAGELFF
TRBV7-2	TRBJ1-1	many	CASSPQVLNTEAFF
TRBV12-3/TRBV12-4	TRBJ1-5	many	CASRFGQGSNQPQHF
TRBV29-1	TRBJ1-1	.	CSVELGSGTEAFF
TRBV4-2	TRBJ1-4	.	CASSQADRGIEKLFF
TRBV4-1	TRBJ2-5	many	CASSPQSGLAVQETQYF
TRBV30	TRBJ1-1	.	CACSVPAGVGDTEAFF